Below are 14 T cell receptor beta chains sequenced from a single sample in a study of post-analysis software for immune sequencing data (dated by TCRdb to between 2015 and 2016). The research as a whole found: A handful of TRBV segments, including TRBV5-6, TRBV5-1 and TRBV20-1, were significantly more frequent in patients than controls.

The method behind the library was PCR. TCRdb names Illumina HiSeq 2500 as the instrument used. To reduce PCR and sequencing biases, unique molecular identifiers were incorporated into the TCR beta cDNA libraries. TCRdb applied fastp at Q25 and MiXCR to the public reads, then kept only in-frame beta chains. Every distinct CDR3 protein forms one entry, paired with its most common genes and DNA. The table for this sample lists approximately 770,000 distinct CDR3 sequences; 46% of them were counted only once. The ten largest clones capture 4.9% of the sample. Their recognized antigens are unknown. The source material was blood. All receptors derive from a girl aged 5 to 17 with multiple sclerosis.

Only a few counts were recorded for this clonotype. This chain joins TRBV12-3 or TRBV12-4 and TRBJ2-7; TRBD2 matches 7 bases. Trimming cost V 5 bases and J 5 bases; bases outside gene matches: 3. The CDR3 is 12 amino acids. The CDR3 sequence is CASSPGRNEQYF. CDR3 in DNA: TGTGCCAGCAGTCCCGGGAGGAACGAGCAGTACTTC.

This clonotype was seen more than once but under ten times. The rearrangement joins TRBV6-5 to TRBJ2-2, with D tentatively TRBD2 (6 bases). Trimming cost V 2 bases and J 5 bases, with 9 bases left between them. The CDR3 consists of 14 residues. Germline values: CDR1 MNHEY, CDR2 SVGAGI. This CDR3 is CASSYGSGTGELFF. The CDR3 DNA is TGTGCCAGCAGTTACGGCAGCGGGACCGGGGAGCTGTTTTTT.

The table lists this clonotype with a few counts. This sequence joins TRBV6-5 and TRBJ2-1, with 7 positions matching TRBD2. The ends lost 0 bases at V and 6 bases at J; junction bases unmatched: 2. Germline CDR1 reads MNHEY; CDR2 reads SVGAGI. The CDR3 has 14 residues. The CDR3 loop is CASSYSAGVNEQFF. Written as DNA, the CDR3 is TGTGCCAGCAGTTACTCCGCGGGAGTCAATGAGCAGTTCTTC.

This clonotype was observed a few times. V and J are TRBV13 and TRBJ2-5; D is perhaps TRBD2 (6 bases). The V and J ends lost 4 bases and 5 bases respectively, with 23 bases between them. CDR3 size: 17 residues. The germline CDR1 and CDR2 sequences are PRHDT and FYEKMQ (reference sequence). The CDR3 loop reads CASSSHPGTGGNETQYF. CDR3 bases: TGTGCCAGCAGCTCGCATCCCGGGACTGGGGGGAATGAGACCCAGTACTTC.

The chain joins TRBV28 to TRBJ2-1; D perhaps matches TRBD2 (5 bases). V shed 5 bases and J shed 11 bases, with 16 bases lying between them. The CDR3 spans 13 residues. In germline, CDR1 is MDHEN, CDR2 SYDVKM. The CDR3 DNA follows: TGTGCCAGCAGTCCGCCAGAGGGCGATAAGCAGTTCTTC. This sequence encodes CASSPPEGDKQFF.

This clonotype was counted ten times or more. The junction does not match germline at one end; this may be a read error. CDR3 sequence (DNA): TGTGCCAGCAGCCTCGGGGGAACCTACGAGCAGTACTTC. It codes for CASSLGGTYEQYF. V gene TRBV5-1 combines with J gene TRBJ2-7; possibly TRBD2 for D (6 bases). The CDR3 has 13 residues. Per germline, CDR1 SGHRS and CDR2 YFSETQ.

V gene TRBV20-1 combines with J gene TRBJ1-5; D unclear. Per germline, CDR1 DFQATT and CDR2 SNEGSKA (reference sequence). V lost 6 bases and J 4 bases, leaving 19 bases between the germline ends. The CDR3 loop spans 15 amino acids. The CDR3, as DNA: TGCAGTGCCTCCGCCTCAGGCTTTGGAAATCAGCCCCAGCATTTT. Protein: CSASASGFGNQPQHF.

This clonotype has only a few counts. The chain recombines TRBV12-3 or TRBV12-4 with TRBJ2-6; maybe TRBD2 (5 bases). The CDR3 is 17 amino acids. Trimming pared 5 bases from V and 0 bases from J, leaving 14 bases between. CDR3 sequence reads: CASSPSGSTSGANVLTF. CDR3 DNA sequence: TGTGCCAGCAGTCCATCGGGATCAACCTCTGGGGCCAACGTCCTGACTTTC.

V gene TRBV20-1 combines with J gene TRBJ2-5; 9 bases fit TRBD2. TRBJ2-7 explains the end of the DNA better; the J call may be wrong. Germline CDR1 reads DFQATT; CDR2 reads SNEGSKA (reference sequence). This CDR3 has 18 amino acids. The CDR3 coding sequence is TGCAGTGCTAGAGATTTAGGTCTAGCGGGGAAGGCCCTCTACGAGCAGTACTTC. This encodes CSARDLGLAGKALYEQYF.

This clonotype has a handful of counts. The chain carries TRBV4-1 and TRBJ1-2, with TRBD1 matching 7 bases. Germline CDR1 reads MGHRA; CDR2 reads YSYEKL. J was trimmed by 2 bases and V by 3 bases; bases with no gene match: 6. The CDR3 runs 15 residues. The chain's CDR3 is CASSQADRANYGYTF. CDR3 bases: TGCGCCAGCAGCCAGGCCGACAGGGCGAACTATGGCTACACCTTC.

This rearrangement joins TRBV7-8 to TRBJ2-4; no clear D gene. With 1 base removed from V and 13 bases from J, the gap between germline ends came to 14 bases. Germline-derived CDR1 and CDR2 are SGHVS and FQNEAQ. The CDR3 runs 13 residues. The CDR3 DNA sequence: TGTGCCAGCAGCTTAGAGCCTCCCTTAGAGCAGTACTTC. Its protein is CASSLEPPLEQYF.

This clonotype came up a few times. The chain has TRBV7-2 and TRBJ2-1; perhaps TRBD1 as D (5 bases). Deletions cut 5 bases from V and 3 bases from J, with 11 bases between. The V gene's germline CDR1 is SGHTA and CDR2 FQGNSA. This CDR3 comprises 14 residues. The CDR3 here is CASSPDRGYNEQFF. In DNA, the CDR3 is TGTGCCAGCAGCCCGGATAGGGGCTACAATGAGCAGTTCTTC.

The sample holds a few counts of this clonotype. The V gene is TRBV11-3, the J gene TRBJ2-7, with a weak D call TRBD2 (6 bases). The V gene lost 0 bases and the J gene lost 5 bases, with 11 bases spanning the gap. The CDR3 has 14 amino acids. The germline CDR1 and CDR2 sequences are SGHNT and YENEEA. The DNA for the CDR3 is TGTGCCAGCAGCTTAGACGGGGGAGCTGACGAGCAGTACTTC. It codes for CASSLDGGADEQYF.

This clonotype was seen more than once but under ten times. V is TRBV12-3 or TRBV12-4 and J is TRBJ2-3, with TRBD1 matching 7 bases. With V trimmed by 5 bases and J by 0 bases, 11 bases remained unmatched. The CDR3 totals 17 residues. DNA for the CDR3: TGTGCCAGCAGTCCACCTCCGGGACAGAGAAGCACAGATACGCAGTATTTT. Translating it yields CASSPPPGQRSTDTQYF.